This is a list of T cell receptor beta chains from one sample in a study of Ad26.COV2.S vaccination and SARS-CoV-2 variants. Only in-frame clones appear in the TCRdb table, and some are missing; sequencing was by immunoSEQ multiplex PCR. The data show under 500,000 clones, around 92% seen once. Sequencing used peripheral blood, obtained in a trial of Ad26.COV2.S vaccine versus placebo. These receptors were taken from a person aged 18-60 years who received the Ad26.COV2.S COVID-19 vaccine or a placebo. CDR3s leave out the opening cysteine and the closing phenylalanine or tryptophan. The order of the fields is J gene, V gene, CDR3 protein.

TRBJ1-4,TRBV19,ASSIVGRGRATNEKLF
TRBJ2-1,TRBV7-2,ASSLGLGLVANEQF
TRBJ2-7,TRBV7-6,ASSNLGEEPYEQY
TRBJ2-6,TRBV11-2,ASSLASGANVLT
TRBJ1-1,TRBV30,AWSRAPEAF
TRBJ2-2,TRBV30,AWRVQGKLTGELF
TRBJ1-1,TRBV3-1/TRBV3-2,ASSHFTEAF
TRBJ1-2,TRBV6-2/TRBV6-3,ASSLGQANFGVNGYT
TRBJ1-6,TRBV27,ASSLSARSPLH
TRBJ2-7,TRBV12-5,ASGLSGRGTGKYEQY
TRBJ2-2,TRBV19,ASVVVATGELF
TRBJ2-3,TRBV18,ASSPTGVSADTQY
TRBJ1-2,TRBV6-2/TRBV6-3,ASSLFFRTDNYGYT
TRBJ2-7,TRBV24-1,ATPVTTGSYEQY
TRBJ2-4,TRBV9,ASSVGGTVNIQY
TRBJ2-6,TRBV19,ASTLGANVLT
TRBJ2-3,TRBV27,ASSFIGVDTQY
TRBJ1-1,TRBV19,ASSMVKTGGMNTEAF
TRBJ2-7,TRBV7-6,ASSLLGLKDSQKREQY
TRBJ2-7,TRBV2,ASSAALSMQY
TRBJ1-1,TRBV15,ATSRDQGNTEAF
TRBJ2-5,TRBV27,ASSPLRTSGGAQETQY
TRBJ2-3,TRBV7-8,ASSLVAENTQY
TRBJ2-3,TRBV14,ASSPGQRSSTDTQY
TRBJ2-1,TRBV5-1,ASSLGWTGGLYNEQF
TRBJ2-3,TRBV7-2,ASSLLAGGRTDTQY
TRBJ2-1,TRBV9,ASSVSTGNEQF
TRBJ2-7,TRBV4-3,ASSFSGTGESYEQY
TRBJ2-7,TRBV10-3,AISEEGKSSYEQY
TRBJ2-1,TRBV11-2,ASSLGGWDSHSYNEQF
TRBJ2-4,TRBV30,AWGGQIKNIQY
TRBJ1-3,TRBV7-2,ASSSKAGGARGNTIY
TRBJ1-2,TRBV2,ASRGPGQGTFLDYT
TRBJ1-1,TRBV2,ASGQDRGSTEAF
TRBJ2-7,TRBV30,AWSVLGYEQY
TRBJ2-5,TRBV24-1,ATNDARDRQETQY
TRBJ2-7,TRBV7-2,ASSLRDRAQLSSYEQY
TRBJ2-5,TRBV9,ASSVAVGFETQY
TRBJ1-5,TRBV18,ASSPRRQSNQPQH
TRBJ1-3,TRBV19,ASMPFSSGNTIY
TRBJ1-5,TRBV6-1,ASSEFGVGTGGQPQH
TRBJ1-3,TRBV24-1,ATSESPGRFPGNTIY
TRBJ1-1,TRBV6-2/TRBV6-3,ASSYLGRGSEAF
TRBJ2-3,TRBV4-1,ASSQDGLRDTSTDTQY
TRBJ1-1,TRBV13,ASSRTGAVTEAF
TRBJ2-3,TRBV27,ASRDRGHPSSTDTQY
TRBJ1-2,TRBV30,AWSVGRGGYGYT
TRBJ1-1,TRBV5-4,ASSLGGGSTEAF
TRBJ2-3,TRBV28,ASSLVPGAEVTDTQY
TRBJ1-5,TRBV2,ASSEGQGVSQPQH
TRBJ1-6,TRBV19,ATQPGGKLPLH
TRBJ1-5,TRBV27,ASSLTSGLGNQPQH
TRBJ2-3,TRBV4-1,ASSQPTGGRTDTQY